The clone carrying this TCR beta chain was recorded a few times. What it binds is not known. This specimen belongs to a study of T cells after yellow fever vaccination. General study results and limits: Reappearance after the booster was seen for most primary-vaccination clones, at 96% CD4 and about 90% CD8.

TCRdb redid the calling of the 5' RACE reads with MiXCR, one entry per CDR3 protein. The top ten clones hold approximately 3.3% of a sample with some 290,000 distinct CDR3 sequences, around 10% of them seen once. V dropped 4 bases and J dropped 8; count of bases not matched to a gene: 7. This CDR3 comprises 14 residues. Germline assignment: CDR1 SGHNT and CDR2 YYREEE (reference sequence). V and J are TRBV5-4 and TRBJ1-2, with TRBD1 identical over 11 bases. The TCR originated in a man aged 18 to 30 who received the YFV17D yellow fever vaccine. Sample: CD4+ T cells sorted from PBMCs, taken 45 days after the yellow fever booster vaccination. The CDR3 DNA reads TGTGCCAGCAGCAAGGACAGGGGGCAAGGAGGCTACACCTTC. Its translation is CASSKDRGQGGYTF.